A single sample gave rise to the 20 T cell receptor beta chains below, sequenced in a study of blood T cells in healthy people across ages. Then a second PCR, running about 6 to 11 cycles, was carried out with a sample-barcoded 5' primer and a J-beta primer mix. Each CDR3 protein gets one entry after TCRdb re-called the 5' RACE reads with MiXCR. The table shows around 1,000,000 distinct CDR3 sequences, with 20% to 25% occurring only once. The same data also went into a second study, on T cells of mothers and their children.

Sequences were obtained from blood. The receptors stem from a girl aged 2-9 years in good health.

The rearrangement links TRBV12-3 or TRBV12-4 to TRBJ1-4, with unresolved D. Trimming pared 6 bases from V and 6 bases from J, leaving 8 bases between. The CDR3 spans 12 residues. The CDR3 bases are TGTGCCAGCAGGTACTATGATGAAAAACTGTTTTTT. Translated: CASRYYDEKLFF.

The V call is TRBV6-4, the J call TRBJ1-4; the match to TRBD1 covers 8 bases. V lost 2 bases to trimming and J lost 0 bases; unmatched junction nucleotides: 17. The CDR3 runs 21 residues. The germline CDR1 and CDR2 sequences are MRHNA and SNTAGT. The CDR3 spells CASSDRCLRDRPDATNEKLFF. In DNA, the CDR3 is TGTGCCAGCAGTGACAGGTGTCTCCGGGACAGGCCCGATGCAACTAATGAAAAACTGTTTTTT.

Only a few counts were recorded for this clonotype. CDR3: CASSYRRYTQYF. For the CDR3, the DNA is TGTGCCAGCAGCTACCGACGATATACGCAGTATTTT. The rearrangement joins TRBV5-4 to TRBJ2-3; D unresolved. V lost 3 bases and J lost 7, with 9 bases in between. The CDR3 is made up of 12 amino acids. The germline gives CDR1 SGHNT, CDR2 YYREEE (reference sequence).

Note on this clonotype: This CDR3 is missing its conserved last phenylalanine or tryptophan, likely due to a read error. The V gene is TRBV4-3, the J gene TRBJ2-5; the D gene could be TRBD1 or TRBD2 (5 bases each). V was cut by 0 bases and J by 5 bases, with 13 bases left in between. CDR1 is LGHNA and CDR2 is YSLEER in the germline V gene. CDR3 size: 15 residues. Here the CDR3 DNA reads TGCGCCAGCAGCCAAGAGCGAGGGGCCTGGGAGACCCAGTACCTC. Translated: CASSQERGAWETQYL.

This rearrangement joins TRBV4-1 to TRBJ2-5, with 13 bases that match TRBD2. The CDR3 length is 18 residues. The germline V gene has CDR1 MGHRA and CDR2 YSYEKL. V shed 1 base, J shed 5 bases, and the junction held 10 bases outside the gene matches. Here the CDR3 reads CASSQARTSGRSMETQYF. CDR3 nucleotide sequence: TGCGCCAGCAGCCAAGCGCGGACTAGCGGGAGATCTATGGAGACCCAGTACTTC.

The chain couples TRBV7-2 to TRBJ1-3; possibly TRBD1 for D (6 bases). The CDR3 is 15 residues long. Trimming took 5 bases from V and 2 from J, leaving 13 bases between them. Germline V gene data show CDR1 as SGHTA and CDR2 as FQGNSA. DNA for the CDR3: TGTGCCAGCAGCCAACAGGGATCAGCTGGAAACACCATATATTTT. This encodes CASSQQGSAGNTIYF.

This clonotype was seen more than once but under ten times. The chain recombines TRBV29-1 with TRBJ2-1; D unresolved. From germline, CDR1 is SQVTM and CDR2 ANQGSEA. This CDR3 region has 11 residues. V was clipped by 4 bases and J by 7 bases, with 8 bases between them. CDR3 sequence (DNA): TGCAGCGTTGTTAAAGGGAATGAGCAGTTCTTC. It codes for CSVVKGNEQFF.

The chain is built from TRBV4-1 and TRBJ2-7, with D perhaps given as TRBD1 or TRBD2 (5 bases each). CDR3 length: 15 amino acids. V was pared by 3 bases and J by 1 base, with 13 bases between. Germline CDR1 MGHRA, CDR2 YSYEKL. The CDR3 sequence is CASSQGDIESYEQYF. The CDR3 DNA follows: TGCGCCAGCAGCCAGGGGGATATTGAATCCTACGAGCAGTACTTC.

J is TRBJ1-1 and V is TRBV7-8; D gene ambiguous. Trimming shortened V by 1 base and J by 0 bases, and 6 bases separated the two germline ends. CDR1 is SGHVS and CDR2 is FQNEAQ in the germline V gene. The CDR3 runs 14 residues. CDR3 DNA sequence: TGTGCCAGCAGCTTAGTTCAGATGAACACTGAAGCTTTCTTT. Protein product: CASSLVQMNTEAFF.

This clonotype was detected a few times. J is TRBJ1-2 and V is TRBV6-5; D ambiguous. The CDR3 runs 13 residues. Per germline, CDR1 MNHEY and CDR2 SVGAGI. Trimming shortened V by 2 bases and J by 4 bases, and 8 bases separated the two germline ends. The CDR3: CASSYTQGYGYTF. DNA for the CDR3: TGTGCCAGCAGTTACACGCAAGGCTATGGCTACACCTTC.

This clonotype was counted between two and nine times. This chain joins TRBV29-1 and TRBJ1-2; D ambiguous. Germline values: CDR1 SQVTM, CDR2 ANQGSEA. The CDR3 loop spans 14 amino acids. V was cut by 3 bases and J by 11 bases, with 22 bases left in between. The CDR3 nucleotides read TGCAGCGTTGACGTACCGGAGCGCATGGAGGAATACACCTTC. This translates into CSVDVPERMEEYTF.

This rearrangement joins TRBV20-1 to TRBJ2-7; 10 bases are shared with TRBD2. The end of the DNA aligns better with TRBJ2-5, so the J call may be wrong. The germline V gene encodes CDR1 DFQATT and CDR2 SNEGSKA (reference sequence). The CDR3 consists of 13 residues. As DNA, the CDR3 is TGCAGTGCTTGGACTAGCGGTCAAGAGACCCAGTACTTC. The encoded protein is CSAWTSGQETQYF.

This clonotype has only a few counts. The CDR3 loop is CASSLVVGPRYNEQFF. The CDR3 DNA is TGTGCCAGCAGCTTAGTGGTTGGTCCCCGTTACAATGAGCAGTTCTTC. The rearrangement links TRBV11-3 to TRBJ2-1; D gene unclear. The CDR3 consists of 16 residues. Germline V gives CDR1 SGHNT, CDR2 YENEEA. Trimming removed 1 base from V and 4 bases from J, with 14 bases in between.

V usage is TRBV9 and J usage is TRBJ1-2; D gene uncertain. Germline CDR1 is SGDLS and CDR2 is YYNGEE. The CDR3 runs 13 residues. The V end lost 2 bases, the J end lost 7 bases, and 12 bases lay between the germline ends. CDR3 DNA: TGTGCCAGCAGCGTCTCAACTGGCGGTGGCTACACCTTC. Translation: CASSVSTGGGYTF.

This clonotype turned up a few times. The gene calls are TRBV6-6 and TRBJ2-1; possibly TRBD1 for D (6 bases). TRBJ2-5 explains the end of the DNA better; the J call may be wrong. Looked up from germline, CDR1 is MNHNY and CDR2 is SVGAGI (reference sequence). CDR3 length: 15 residues. The CDR3 protein is CASSAPLGGGETQYF. The CDR3 coding sequence is TGTGCCAGCAGTGCGCCTCTAGGGGGTGGGGAGACCCAGTACTTC.

This clonotype occurred a few times. The J gene is TRBJ2-5, the V gene TRBV3-1; 10 bases are a match to TRBD2. The CDR3 sequence is 16 residues long. The V and J ends lost 2 bases and 1 base, in that order; junction bases with no gene match: 4. The germline V gene encodes CDR1 LGHDT and CDR2 YNNKEL (reference sequence). CDR3 nucleotide sequence: TGTGCCAGCAGCCAACTAGCGGGGGACACCCAAGAGACCCAGTACTTC. Amino acid sequence: CASSQLAGDTQETQYF.

The chain recombines TRBV12-3 or TRBV12-4 with TRBJ2-1, with D possibly TRBD2 on 5 matching bases. This CDR3 has 14 amino acids. V lost 6 bases and J lost 8, with 17 bases in between. The CDR3 sequence is CASSYKGDWDEQFF. Here the CDR3 DNA reads TGTGCCAGCAGCTACAAGGGAGATTGGGATGAGCAGTTCTTC.

This clonotype has a handful of counts. In nucleotides, the CDR3 is TGCGCCAGCAGCTCCTCGCTTGGAGAGGATAATTCACCCCTCCACTTT. It specifies CASSSSLGEDNSPLHF. V usage is TRBV5-1 and J usage is TRBJ1-6; D is undetermined. CDR1 SGHRS and CDR2 YFSETQ come from the germline V gene. With 3 bases removed from V and 5 bases from J, the gap between germline ends came to 15 bases. The CDR3 has 16 residues.

This clonotype occurred a few times. The chain carries TRBV4-3 and TRBJ1-6; maybe TRBD1 (5 bases). This CDR3 is 15 amino acids long. Per the germline V gene, CDR1 is LGHNA and CDR2 is YSLEER. Trimming took 2 bases from V and 12 from J, leaving 17 bases between them. CDR3 nucleotide sequence: TGCGCCAGCAGCCAATTTTTCCCGAAAGGGGAACCCCTCCACTTT. Protein: CASSQFFPKGEPLHF.

The chain recombines TRBV20-1 with TRBJ1-2; D remains ambiguous. V lost 5 bases to trimming and J lost 3 bases, with 16 bases between them. The CDR3 extends over 14 amino acids. Germline CDR1 reads DFQATT; CDR2 reads SNEGSKA (reference sequence). The CDR3 DNA follows: TGCAGTGCTCGTGAGCGGGGTAGAGACTATGGCTACACCTTC. It specifies CSARERGRDYGYTF.